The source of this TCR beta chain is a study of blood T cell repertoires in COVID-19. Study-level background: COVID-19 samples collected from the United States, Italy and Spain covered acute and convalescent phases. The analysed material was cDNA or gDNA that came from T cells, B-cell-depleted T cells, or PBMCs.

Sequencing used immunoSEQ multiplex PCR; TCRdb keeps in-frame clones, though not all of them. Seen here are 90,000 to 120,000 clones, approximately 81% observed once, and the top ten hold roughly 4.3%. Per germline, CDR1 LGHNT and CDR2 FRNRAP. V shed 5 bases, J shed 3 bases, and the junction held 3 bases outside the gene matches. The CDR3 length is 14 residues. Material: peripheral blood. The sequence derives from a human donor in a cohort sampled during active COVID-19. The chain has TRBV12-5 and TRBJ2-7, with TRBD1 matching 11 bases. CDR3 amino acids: CASGDGTGGYEQYV. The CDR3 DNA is TGTGCTAGTGGTGACGGGACAGGGGGCTACGAGCAGTACGTC.